These T cell receptor beta chains were read from a single sample in a study of T-cell memory formation after mild COVID-19. TCRdb analysed the 5' RACE reads with MiXCR anew, one entry per CDR3 protein. This sample carries approximately 300,000 distinct CDR3 sequences, under 8.5% of them seen once, and the ten largest clones take 22%. The sequenced sample consisted of PBMCs or a T cell subset sorted from them (not recorded which). Source of these receptors: a man between 18 and 29 years old who had mild COVID-19 (a few samples of this study predate the infection). Cell type and time point are not known. Each CDR3 is given with its conserved first and last residue. A D gene is named only where the DNA matches it firmly. Clone size is stated in some rows and not others, as once, few, many or a class when expanded.

clone_size: many
v_call: TRBV3-1
j_call: TRBJ2-2
d_call: TRBD1
cdr3_nt: TGTGCCAGCAGCCCCAGGGGGCCAGGGACCGGGGAGCTGTTTTTT
cdr3_aa: CASSPRGPGTGELFF

clone_size: many
v_call: TRBV3-1
j_call: TRBJ2-7
d_call: NA
cdr3_nt: TGTGCCAGCAGCCAAGAGCCAGCAAGGACCTACGAGCAGTACTTC
cdr3_aa: CASSQEPARTYEQYF

clone_size: many
v_call: TRBV4-1
j_call: TRBJ2-5
d_call: NA
cdr3_nt: TGCGCCAGCAGCCAGGGCTTTGGAGAGACCCAGTACTTC
cdr3_aa: CASSQGFGETQYF

clone_size: NA
v_call: TRBV4-3
j_call: TRBJ1-6
d_call: NA
cdr3_nt: TGCGCCAGCAGCCCGGGGGAGAGGGACGCTGTAAATTCACCCCTCCACTTT
cdr3_aa: CASSPGERDAVNSPLHF

clone_size: once
v_call: TRBV7-9
j_call: TRBJ1-1
d_call: NA
cdr3_nt: TGTGCCAGCAGCCCGACTAGCCCCAGGGCTGAAGCTTTCTTT
cdr3_aa: CASSPTSPRAEAFF

clone_size: few
v_call: TRBV20-1
j_call: TRBJ1-6
d_call: NA
cdr3_nt: TGCAGTGCCCGGGACCCGAGCTCCTATAATTCACCCCTCCACTTT
cdr3_aa: CSARDPSSYNSPLHF

clone_size: many
v_call: TRBV28
j_call: TRBJ2-3
d_call: NA
cdr3_nt: TGTGCCAGCAGTATACCCCCTGGGAATACGCAGTATTTT
cdr3_aa: CASSIPPGNTQYF

clone_size: NA
v_call: TRBV6-5
j_call: TRBJ2-7
d_call: TRBD1
cdr3_nt: TGTGCCAGCTCGGGACAGATGACCTACGAGCAGTACTTC
cdr3_aa: CASSGQMTYEQYF

clone_size: NA
v_call: TRBV19
j_call: TRBJ1-1
d_call: NA
cdr3_nt: TGTGCCAGTAGTATCCTAAACCTGGGCACTGAAGCTTTCTTT
cdr3_aa: CASSILNLGTEAFF

clone_size: many
v_call: TRBV7-2
j_call: TRBJ2-5
d_call: TRBD2
cdr3_nt: TGTGCCAGCAGCCGAGTTTCTAGCGGGGGTTCCCAAGAGACCCAGTACTTC
cdr3_aa: CASSRVSSGGSQETQYF

clone_size: NA
v_call: TRBV29-1
j_call: TRBJ2-5
d_call: NA
cdr3_nt: TGCAGCGTTGACTATGTTGGTCAAGAGACCCAGTACTTC
cdr3_aa: CSVDYVGQETQYF

clone_size: few
v_call: TRBV15
j_call: TRBJ1-2
d_call: NA
cdr3_nt: TGTGCCACCAGCAGAGATCGGGGGGACTATGGCTACACCTTC
cdr3_aa: CATSRDRGDYGYTF

clone_size: few
v_call: TRBV4-1
j_call: TRBJ1-2
d_call: NA
cdr3_nt: TGCGCCAGCAGCCAAGCCGGGACGGTCTATGGCTACACCTTC
cdr3_aa: CASSQAGTVYGYTF

clone_size: few
v_call: TRBV6-1
j_call: TRBJ2-3
d_call: NA
cdr3_nt: TGTGCCATAAGGGGGGGATTGAGCACAGATACGCAGTATTTT
cdr3_aa: CAIRGGLSTDTQYF

clone_size: few
v_call: TRBV5-4
j_call: TRBJ2-7
d_call: TRBD2
cdr3_nt: TGTGCCAGCAGCTTGGTTGCGGGGGGGCCGACCGAGCAGTACTTC
cdr3_aa: CASSLVAGGPTEQYF

clone_size: NA
v_call: TRBV7-9
j_call: TRBJ2-1
d_call: NA
cdr3_nt: TGTGCCAGCATCAACGGCATCCTGGTCGCGGGAAGGGAGCAGTTCTTC
cdr3_aa: CASINGILVAGREQFF

clone_size: NA
v_call: TRBV9
j_call: TRBJ1-5
d_call: NA
cdr3_nt: TGTGCCAGCAGCGGGGGAGGGCTCCAGCCCCAGCATTTT
cdr3_aa: CASSGGGLQPQHF

clone_size: NA
v_call: TRBV7-2
j_call: TRBJ2-5
d_call: TRBD1
cdr3_nt: TGTGCCAGCAGCCCACAGGGGTCCCAAGAGACCCAGTACTTC
cdr3_aa: CASSPQGSQETQYF

clone_size: NA
v_call: TRBV7-6
j_call: TRBJ1-1
d_call: NA
cdr3_nt: TGTGCCAGCTCTGCGGGGGGCATGACTGAAGCTTTCTTT
cdr3_aa: CASSAGGMTEAFF

clone_size: few
v_call: TRBV6-2/TRBV6-3
j_call: TRBJ1-1
d_call: TRBD1
cdr3_nt: TGTGCCAGCTCCACCCTGGGACAGGAAGCTTTCTTT
cdr3_aa: CASSTLGQEAFF

clone_size: few
v_call: TRBV10-1
j_call: TRBJ1-2
d_call: NA
cdr3_nt: TGCGCCAGCAGTGATGAGATTAACTATGGCTACACCTTC
cdr3_aa: CASSDEINYGYTF

clone_size: many
v_call: TRBV3-1
j_call: TRBJ2-5
d_call: TRBD2
cdr3_nt: TGTGCCAGCAGCCGAGAGACTAGCGGGGACCAAGAGACCCAGTACTTC
cdr3_aa: CASSRETSGDQETQYF

clone_size: NA
v_call: TRBV7-8
j_call: TRBJ1-5
d_call: NA
cdr3_nt: TGTGCCAGCAGCTTAGAGACACTAAATCAGCCCCAGCATTTT
cdr3_aa: CASSLETLNQPQHF

clone_size: few
v_call: TRBV6-6
j_call: TRBJ2-1
d_call: NA
cdr3_nt: TGTGCCAGCATTCGCGACCCCGGCCCCAATGAGCAGTTCTTC
cdr3_aa: CASIRDPGPNEQFF

clone_size: few
v_call: TRBV6-2/TRBV6-3
j_call: TRBJ2-5
d_call: TRBD2
cdr3_nt: TGTGCCAGCAGTTCGAACGGGGGGAAAGAGACCCAGTACTTC
cdr3_aa: CASSSNGGKETQYF

clone_size: few
v_call: TRBV5-6
j_call: TRBJ2-5
d_call: NA
cdr3_nt: TGTGCCAGCAGCTTGGTAGACACGCGGCGGGAGACCCAGTACTTC
cdr3_aa: CASSLVDTRRETQYF

clone_size: NA
v_call: TRBV6-5
j_call: TRBJ2-2
d_call: NA
cdr3_nt: TGTGCCAGCAGTTACACGTCCGGGGAGCTGTTTTTT
cdr3_aa: CASSYTSGELFF

clone_size: few
v_call: TRBV7-2
j_call: TRBJ2-5
d_call: NA
cdr3_nt: TGTGCCAGCAGCAGCGGACGGTTCGCGGGGACCCAGTACTTC
cdr3_aa: CASSSGRFAGTQYF

clone_size: few
v_call: TRBV30
j_call: TRBJ1-2
d_call: NA
cdr3_nt: TGTGCCTGGAGCCTAGGGGCAGGTGGCTACACCTTC
cdr3_aa: CAWSLGAGGYTF

clone_size: NA
v_call: TRBV20-1
j_call: TRBJ2-3
d_call: TRBD1
cdr3_nt: TGCAGTGCCCCTGACAGGGGGGTCGCAGATACGCAGTATTTT
cdr3_aa: CSAPDRGVADTQYF

clone_size: few
v_call: TRBV27
j_call: TRBJ2-1
d_call: TRBD2
cdr3_nt: TGTGCCAGCAGAAGGCCGGGACTAGGACGGAATGAGCAGTTCTTC
cdr3_aa: CASRRPGLGRNEQFF

clone_size: many
v_call: TRBV7-9
j_call: TRBJ1-6
d_call: NA
cdr3_nt: TGTGCCAGCAGCTTAGAGGACACGGATTCACCCCTCCACTTT
cdr3_aa: CASSLEDTDSPLHF

clone_size: many
v_call: TRBV7-9
j_call: TRBJ1-5
d_call: TRBD1
cdr3_nt: TGTGCCAGCAGCCCCTCCACCGGGACAGTCAATCAGCCCCAGCATTTT
cdr3_aa: CASSPSTGTVNQPQHF

clone_size: few
v_call: TRBV20-1
j_call: TRBJ2-7
d_call: TRBD2
cdr3_nt: TGCAGTGCCCCTACCCCCGCGGGGGGAGCCTCCTACGAGCAGTACTTC
cdr3_aa: CSAPTPAGGASYEQYF